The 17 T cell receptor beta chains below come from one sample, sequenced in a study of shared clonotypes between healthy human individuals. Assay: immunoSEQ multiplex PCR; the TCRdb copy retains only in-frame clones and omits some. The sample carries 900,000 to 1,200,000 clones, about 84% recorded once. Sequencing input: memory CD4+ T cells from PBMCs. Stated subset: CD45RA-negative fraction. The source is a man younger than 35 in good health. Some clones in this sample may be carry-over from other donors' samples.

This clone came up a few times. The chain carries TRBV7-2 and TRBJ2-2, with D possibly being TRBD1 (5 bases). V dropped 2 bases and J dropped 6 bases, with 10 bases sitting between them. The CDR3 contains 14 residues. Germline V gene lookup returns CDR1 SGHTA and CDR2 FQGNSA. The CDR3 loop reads CASSLTGPAGELFF. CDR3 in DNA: TGTGCCAGCAGCTTAACAGGACCGGCCGGGGAGCTGTTTTTT.

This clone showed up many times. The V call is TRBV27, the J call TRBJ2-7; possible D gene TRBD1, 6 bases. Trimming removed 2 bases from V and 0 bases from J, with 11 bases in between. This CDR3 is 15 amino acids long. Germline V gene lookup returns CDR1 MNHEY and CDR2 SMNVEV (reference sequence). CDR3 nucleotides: TGTGCCAGCAGTTTAGTCTGGACAGCCTCCTACGAGCAGTACTTC. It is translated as CASSLVWTASYEQYF.

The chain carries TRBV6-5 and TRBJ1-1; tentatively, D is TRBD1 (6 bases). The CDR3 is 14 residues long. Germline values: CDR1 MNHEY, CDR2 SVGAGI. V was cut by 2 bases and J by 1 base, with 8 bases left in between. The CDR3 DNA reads TGTGCCAGCAGTTACGGACAGAGGAACACTGAAGCTTTCTTT. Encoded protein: CASSYGQRNTEAFF.

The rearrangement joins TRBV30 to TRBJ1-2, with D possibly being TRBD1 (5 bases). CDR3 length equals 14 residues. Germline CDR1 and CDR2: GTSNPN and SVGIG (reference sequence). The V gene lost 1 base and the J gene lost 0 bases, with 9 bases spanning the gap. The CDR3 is CAWSGRGSNYGYTF. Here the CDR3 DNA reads TGTGCCTGGAGTGGTCGGGGCTCTAACTATGGCTACACCTTC.

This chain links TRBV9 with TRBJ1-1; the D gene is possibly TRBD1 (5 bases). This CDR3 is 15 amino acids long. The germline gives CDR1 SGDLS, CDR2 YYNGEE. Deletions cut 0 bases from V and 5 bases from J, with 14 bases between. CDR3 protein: CASSVGGTGGTEAFF. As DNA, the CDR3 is TGTGCCAGCAGCGTAGGTGGGACGGGAGGGACTGAAGCTTTCTTT.

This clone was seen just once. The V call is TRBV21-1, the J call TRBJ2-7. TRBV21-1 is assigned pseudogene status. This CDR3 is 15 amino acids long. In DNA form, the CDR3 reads TGTGCCAGCAGCAAAGAGGGCAGTGAAATGGGCGAGCAGTACTTC. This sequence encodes CASSKEGSEMGEQYF.

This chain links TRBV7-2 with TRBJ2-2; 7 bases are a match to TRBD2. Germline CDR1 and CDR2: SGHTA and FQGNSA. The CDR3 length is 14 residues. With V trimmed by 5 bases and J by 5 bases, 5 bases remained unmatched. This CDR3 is CASSREAGTGELFF. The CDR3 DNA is TGTGCCAGCAGCCGGGAGGCCGGGACCGGGGAGCTGTTTTTT.

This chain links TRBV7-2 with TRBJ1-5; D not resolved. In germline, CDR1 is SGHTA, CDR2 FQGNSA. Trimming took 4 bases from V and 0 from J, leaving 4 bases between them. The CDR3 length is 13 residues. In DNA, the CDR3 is TGTGCCAGCAGCTCCCATAGCAATCAGCCCCAGCATTTT. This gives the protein CASSSHSNQPQHF.

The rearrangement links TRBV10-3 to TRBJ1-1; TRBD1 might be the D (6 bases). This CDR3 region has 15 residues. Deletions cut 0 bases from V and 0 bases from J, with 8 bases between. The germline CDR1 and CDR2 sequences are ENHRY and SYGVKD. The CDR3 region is CAISESGQLNTEAFF. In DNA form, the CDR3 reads TGTGCCATCAGTGAGTCAGGACAGTTGAACACTGAAGCTTTCTTT.

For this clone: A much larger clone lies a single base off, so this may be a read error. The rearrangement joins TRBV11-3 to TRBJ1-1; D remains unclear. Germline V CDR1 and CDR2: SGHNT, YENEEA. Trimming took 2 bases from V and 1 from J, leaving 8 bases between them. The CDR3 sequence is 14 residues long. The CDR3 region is CASSLYGENTEAFF. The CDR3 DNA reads TGTGCCAGCAGCTTATACGGAGAGAACACTGAAGCTTTCTTT.

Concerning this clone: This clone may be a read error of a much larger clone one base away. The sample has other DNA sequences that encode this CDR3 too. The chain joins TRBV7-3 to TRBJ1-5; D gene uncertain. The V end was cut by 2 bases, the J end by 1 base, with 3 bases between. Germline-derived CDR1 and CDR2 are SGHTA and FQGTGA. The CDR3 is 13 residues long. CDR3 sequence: CASSLDSNQPQHF. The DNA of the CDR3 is TGTGCCAGCAGCTTAGACAGCAATCAGCCCCAGCATTTT.

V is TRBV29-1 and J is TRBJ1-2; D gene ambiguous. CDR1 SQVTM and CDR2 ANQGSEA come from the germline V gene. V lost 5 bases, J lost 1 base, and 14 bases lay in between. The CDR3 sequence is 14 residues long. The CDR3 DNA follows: TGCAGCGTTTCCAGGCTCAATAATAACTATGGCTACACCTTC. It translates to CSVSRLNNNYGYTF.

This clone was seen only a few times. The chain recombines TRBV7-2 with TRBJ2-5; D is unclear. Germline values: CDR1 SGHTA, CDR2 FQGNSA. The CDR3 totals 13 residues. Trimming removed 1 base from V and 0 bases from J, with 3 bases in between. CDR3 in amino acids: CASSLEYQETQYF. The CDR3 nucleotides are TGTGCCAGCAGCTTAGAGTACCAAGAGACCCAGTACTTC.

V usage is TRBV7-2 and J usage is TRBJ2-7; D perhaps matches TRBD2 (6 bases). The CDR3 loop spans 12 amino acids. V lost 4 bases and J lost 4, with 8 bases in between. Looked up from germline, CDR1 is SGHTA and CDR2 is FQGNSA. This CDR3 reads CASSSSGYEQYF. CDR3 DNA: TGTGCCAGCAGCTCCAGCGGGTACGAGCAGTACTTC. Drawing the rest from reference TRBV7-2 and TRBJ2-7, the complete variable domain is GAGVSQSPSNKVTEKGKDVELRCDPISGHTALYWYRQSLGQGLEFLIYFQGNSAPDKSGLPSDRFSAERTGGSVSTLTIQRTQQEDSAVYLCASSSSGYEQYFGPGTRLTVT.

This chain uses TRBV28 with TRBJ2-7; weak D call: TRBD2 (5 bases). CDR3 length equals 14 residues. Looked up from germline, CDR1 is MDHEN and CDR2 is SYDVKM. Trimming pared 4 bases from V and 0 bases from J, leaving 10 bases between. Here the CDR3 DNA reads TGTGCCAGCAGTTACACGGGGAGCTCCTACGAGCAGTACTTC. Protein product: CASSYTGSSYEQYF.

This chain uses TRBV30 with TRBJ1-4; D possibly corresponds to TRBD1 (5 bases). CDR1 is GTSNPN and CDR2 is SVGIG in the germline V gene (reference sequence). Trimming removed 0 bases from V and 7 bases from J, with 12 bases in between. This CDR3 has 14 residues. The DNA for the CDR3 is TGTGCCTGGAGTGTTTCGGGGGGGATTGAAAAACTGTTTTTT. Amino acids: CAWSVSGGIEKLFF.

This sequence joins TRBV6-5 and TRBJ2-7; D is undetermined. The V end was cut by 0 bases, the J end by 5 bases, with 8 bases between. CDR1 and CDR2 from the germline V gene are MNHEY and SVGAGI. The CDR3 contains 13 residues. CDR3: CASSYSPRDEQYF. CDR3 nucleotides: TGTGCCAGCAGTTACTCCCCCCGGGACGAGCAGTACTTC.